There are a few counts of the clone carrying this T cell receptor beta chain. Its antigen remains unidentified. V was cut by 6 bases and J by 3 bases, with 21 bases left in between. The CDR3 loop spans 17 amino acids. CDR1 is ENHRY and CDR2 is SYGVKD in the germline V gene. TCRdb independently ran MiXCR on the RT-PCR reads; one entry per CDR3 protein. In the table there are about 650,000 distinct CDR3 sequences, 13% to 15% of which are singletons. This specimen comes from a study of response to subunit inactivated influenza vaccine. Study results and caveats: Each seasonal influenza vaccination recruits few new T cells, the authors suggested.

The chain links TRBV10-3 to TRBJ1-3; unclear D gene. This TCR came from a man in his forties or fifties who received an inactivated influenza vaccine. The material sequenced was PBMCs from blood, taken 14 to 15 days before vaccination. For the CDR3, the DNA is TGTGCCATCAGACCAGGCGGGCAAATCGGGATTGGAAACACCATATATTTT. Its protein product is CAIRPGGQIGIGNTIYF.